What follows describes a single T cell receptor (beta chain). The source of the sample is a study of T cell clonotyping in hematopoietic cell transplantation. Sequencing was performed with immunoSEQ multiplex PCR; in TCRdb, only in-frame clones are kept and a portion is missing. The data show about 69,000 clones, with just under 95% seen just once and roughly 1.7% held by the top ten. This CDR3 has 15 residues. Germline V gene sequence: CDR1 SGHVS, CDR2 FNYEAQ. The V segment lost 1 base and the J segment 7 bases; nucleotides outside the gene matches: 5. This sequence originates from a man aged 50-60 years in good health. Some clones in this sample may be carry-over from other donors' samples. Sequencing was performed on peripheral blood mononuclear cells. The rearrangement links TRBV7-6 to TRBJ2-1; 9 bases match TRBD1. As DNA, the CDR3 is TGTGCCAGCAGCTTAGTACAGGGGGCGTTGAATGAGCAGTTCTTC. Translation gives CASSLVQGALNEQFF.